One sample yielded the 15 T cell receptor beta chains listed below, sequenced in a study of blood T cell repertoires in COVID-19. Clones were sequenced by immunoSEQ multiplex PCR, and TCRdb holds only the in-frame ones, with some missing. The sample carries around 290,000 clones, more than 70% recorded once. Sample: peripheral blood. The source is a woman between 45 and 65 years old who had recovered from COVID-19.

This chain uses TRBV19 with TRBJ2-3, with D possibly matching TRBD2 (6 bases). V was pared by 1 base and J by 1 base, with 12 bases between. The CDR3 has 16 residues. Germline V CDR1 and CDR2: LNHDA, SQIVND (reference sequence). Here the CDR3 DNA reads TGTGCCAGTAGTATAGCAGCCGGGAGAGGCACAGATACGCAGTATTTT. Protein: CASSIAAGRGTDTQYF.

The rearrangement links TRBV9 to TRBJ2-3; TRBD1 matches at 7 bases. The CDR3 length is 14 residues. Unmatched junction bases numbered 5, after V lost 4 bases and J lost 3 bases. The V gene's germline CDR1 is SGDLS and CDR2 YYNGEE. The chain's CDR3 is CASSLGTVTDTQYF. Written as DNA, the CDR3 is TGTGCCAGCAGCCTTGGGACAGTAACAGATACGCAGTATTTT.

This rearrangement joins TRBV7-8 to TRBJ2-3, with D possibly matching TRBD2 (5 bases). In germline, CDR1 is SGHVS, CDR2 FQNEAQ. This CDR3 is 16 amino acids long. The V gene lost 1 base and the J gene lost 0 bases, with 11 bases spanning the gap. This CDR3 reads CASSLVSGGSTDTQYF. In DNA, the CDR3 is TGTGCCAGCAGCTTAGTGAGCGGCGGAAGCACAGATACGCAGTATTTT.

The V gene is TRBV20-1, the J gene TRBJ2-1; D gene unclear. V was clipped by 5 bases and J by 5 bases, with 4 bases between them. The CDR3 is 10 amino acids. Looked up from germline, CDR1 is DFQATT and CDR2 is SNEGSKA (reference sequence). The CDR3, as DNA: TGCAGTGCTTTTAACAATGAGCAGTTCTTC. Protein: CSAFNNEQFF.

The CDR3 sequence: CAWGPGTLLAKNIQYF. In DNA form, the CDR3 reads TGTGCCTGGGGACCCGGGACACTTTTAGCCAAAAACATTCAGTACTTC. V gene TRBV30 combines with J gene TRBJ2-4, with D perhaps TRBD1 (6 bases). V lost 5 bases and J lost 0, with 17 bases in between. The germline gives CDR1 GTSNPN, CDR2 SVGIG (reference sequence). There are 16 residues in the CDR3. The complete variable domain, with remaining parts taken from reference TRBV30 and TRBJ2-4, reads SQTIHQWPATLVQPVGSPLSLECTVEGTSNPNLYWYRQAAGRGLQLLFYSVGIGQISSEVPQNLSASRPQDRQFILSSKKLLLSDSGFYLCAWGPGTLLAKNIQYFGAGTRLSVL.

The V and J genes are TRBV19 and TRBJ1-6, with 7 bases aligning to TRBD1. The CDR3 extends over 15 amino acids. The germline gives CDR1 LNHDA, CDR2 SQIVND (reference sequence). Trimming removed 8 bases from V and 5 bases from J; junction bases left unmatched: 9. Written as DNA, the CDR3 is TGTGCCAGTTCGGCTCCCGGGACAGATAATTCACCCCTCCACTTT. This gives the protein CASSAPGTDNSPLHF.

This clone was detected only once. This chain joins TRBV30 and TRBJ1-6, with 7 nucleotides matching TRBD1. With 2 bases clipped from V and 5 bases from J, the junction kept 3 bases outside the gene matches. The length of the CDR3 is 14 residues. Germline values: CDR1 GTSNPN, CDR2 SVGIG (reference sequence). CDR3 bases: TGTGCCTGGAGTCGGGGACAGAATAATTCACCCCTCCACTTT. It codes for CAWSRGQNNSPLHF.

This clone showed up just a few times. The chain couples TRBV19 to TRBJ1-5, with D possibly matching TRBD1 (6 bases). The germline V gene has CDR1 LNHDA and CDR2 SQIVND (reference sequence). The CDR3 has 13 amino acids. CDR3 DNA sequence: TGTGCAACCACAGACAGGTCCCATCAGCCCCAGCATTTT. This sequence encodes CATTDRSHQPQHF.

The V and J genes are TRBV4-2 and TRBJ2-1; D may be TRBD2 (6 bases). This CDR3 has 14 amino acids. V was trimmed by 2 bases and J by 10 bases, leaving 15 bases between them. Germline V CDR1 and CDR2: LGHNA, YNFKEQ. CDR3 bases: TGTGCCAGCAGCCAACAGATTGGCGGGGAAGAGCAGTTCTTC. Protein: CASSQQIGGEEQFF.

This clone showed up just a few times. The genes are TRBV9 and TRBJ1-4; no reliable D call. This CDR3 has 16 amino acids. The V gene's germline CDR1 is SGDLS and CDR2 YYNGEE. V was cut by 3 bases and J by 5 bases, with 17 bases left in between. The CDR3 DNA reads as TGTGCCAGCAGCGCCGATCCGGGAGACGAAAATGAAAAACTGTTTTTT. Translated, it gives CASSADPGDENEKLFF.

The J gene is TRBJ2-7, the V gene TRBV7-9, with TRBD2 matching over 10 bases. Germline assignment: CDR1 SEHNR and CDR2 FQNEAQ (reference sequence). CDR3 length: 15 residues. V shed 4 bases and J 5 bases; nucleotides not matched to a gene: 8. The chain's CDR3 is CASSYRLAGFHEQYF. CDR3 DNA sequence: TGTGCCAGCAGCTACCGACTAGCGGGTTTCCACGAGCAGTACTTC.

This clone was seen once. Here the CDR3 DNA reads TGTGCCAGCAGTTTCACAGGGGCGAGGACCGGGGAGCTGTTTTTT. It specifies CASSFTGARTGELFF. J is TRBJ2-2 and V is TRBV27; 7 bases fit TRBD1. The CDR3 is 15 residues long. Trimming removed 3 bases from V and 5 bases from J; junction bases left unmatched: 6. CDR1 and CDR2 (germline): MNHEY, SMNVEV (reference sequence).

The chain uses TRBV28 and TRBJ1-1, with D uncertain. The V end was cut by 3 bases, the J end by 1 base, with 6 bases between. This CDR3 region has 13 residues. The germline V gene encodes CDR1 MDHEN and CDR2 SYDVKM. The CDR3 loop is CASSFSRNTEAFF. CDR3 sequence (DNA): TGTGCCAGCAGTTTTTCCAGGAACACTGAAGCTTTCTTT.

The chain links TRBV6-2 or TRBV6-3 to TRBJ2-3, with a tentative D call TRBD2 (6 bases). The CDR3 runs 14 residues. V was clipped by 5 bases and J by 2 bases, with 11 bases between them. The germline V gene has CDR1 MNHEY and CDR2 SVGEGT. In DNA form, the CDR3 reads TGTGCCAGCAGTGCGGACTACACCACAGATACGCAGTATTTT. It yields the protein CASSADYTTDTQYF.

This clone appeared a single time. The V gene is TRBV19, the J gene TRBJ1-4; D is ambiguous. CDR3 size: 15 residues. The V end was cut by 7 bases, the J end by 7 bases, with 19 bases between. CDR1 and CDR2 from the germline V gene are LNHDA and SQIVND (reference sequence). The CDR3 DNA follows: TGTGCCAGTATCGATGGGTCTCAGCGGGGTGAAAAACTGTTTTTT. This gives the protein CASIDGSQRGEKLFF. The full variable domain, in which reference TRBV19 and TRBJ1-4 provide the parts outside the CDR3, is DGGITQSPKYLFRKEGQNVTLSCEQNLNHDAMYWYRQDPGQGLRLIYYSQIVNDFQKGDIAEGYSVSREKKESFPLTVTSAQKNPTAFYLCASIDGSQRGEKLFFGSGTQLSVL.